The TCR beta chain under discussion was sequenced for a study of blood T cell repertoires in COVID-19. Note on this clone: One end of the junction does not line up with germline, which may come from a read error.

Generated by immunoSEQ multiplex PCR, the TCRdb table keeps only in-frame clones and is missing some. The sample records some 45,000 clones, over 75% being singletons. The source is a human donor in a cohort sampled during active COVID-19. Material: peripheral blood.

The CDR3 spells CASSLDSQLAGTEELFF. DNA for the CDR3: TGTGCCAGCAGCTTAGATTCACAGCTAGCGGGAACCGAGGAGCTGTTTTTT. V gene TRBV11-3 combines with J gene TRBJ2-2; 9 positions match TRBD2. The germline gives CDR1 SGHNT, CDR2 YENEEA. There are 17 residues in the CDR3.